This entry lists 25 T cell receptor beta chains sequenced from one sample in a study of cytomegalovirus exposure and HLA in healthy donors (dated 2017 in TCRdb). Libraries were made using the immunoSEQ multiplex PCR assay. A mixture of 60 forward primers for TCR Vbeta segments and 13 reverse primers for TCR Jbeta segments was used in the multiplex PCR. TCRdb re-hosts the immuneACCESS table, in-frame sequences only. Its copies lack some clones; in the studies checked, an unresolved V gene accounts for under half of them, and the cause for the rest is not known. This sample has over 150,000 clones in its table, and roughly four fifths of those were observed once. The ten largest make up roughly 2.8% of the sample. The sequenced sample was PBMCs. Receptor source: a male donor in good health and CMV-seronegative.

The chain employs TRBV7-2 and TRBJ1-5; D may be TRBD1 (6 bases). From germline, CDR1 is SGHTA and CDR2 FQGNSA. The CDR3 is made up of 16 amino acids. Trimming pared 5 bases from V and 4 bases from J, leaving 18 bases between. DNA for the CDR3: TGTGCCAGCAGCCCTACAGGGTATGGCCCTAATCAGCCCCAGCATTTT. It codes for CASSPTGYGPNQPQHF.

The chain is built from TRBV6-5 and TRBJ1-3; D is ambiguous. CDR3 size: 15 residues. The germline V gene has CDR1 MNHEY and CDR2 SVGAGI. Between the trimmed V and J ends, which lost 0 bases and 4 bases, there was a span of 10 bases. The CDR3 sequence: CASSYSEGTGNTIYF. The CDR3 DNA follows: TGTGCCAGCAGTTACTCGGAGGGAACAGGAAACACCATATATTTT.

This rearrangement joins TRBV19 to TRBJ2-7; the match to TRBD1 covers 10 bases. Looked up from germline, CDR1 is LNHDA and CDR2 is SQIVND (reference sequence). The CDR3 totals 15 residues. V gave up 3 bases and J gave up 4 bases; unmatched junction bases: 6. CDR3 sequence: CASSMRQGAGYEQYF. CDR3 DNA sequence: TGTGCCAGTAGTATGAGACAGGGGGCTGGGTACGAGCAGTACTTC.

The chain recombines TRBV30 with TRBJ1-5, with D uncertain. Germline CDR1 is GTSNPN and CDR2 is SVGIG (reference sequence). The V and J ends lost 3 bases and 6 bases respectively, with 12 bases between them. The CDR3 consists of 13 residues. The chain's CDR3 is CAWRERSAQPQHF. The CDR3 bases are TGTGCCTGGAGAGAACGGAGCGCTCAGCCCCAGCATTTT.

The V call is TRBV27, the J call TRBJ2-5; 9 nucleotides line up with TRBD2. TRBJ2-7 matches the DNA end more closely, so the J call is doubtful. The CDR3 runs 14 residues. The germline V gene has CDR1 MNHEY and CDR2 SMNVEV (reference sequence). This CDR3 is CASSLSAGGVEQYF. CDR3 nucleotide sequence: TGTGCCAGCAGTTTATCAGCGGGGGGCGTCGAGCAGTACTTC.

The chain combines TRBV4-2 with TRBJ2-3; 7 bases agree with TRBD2. Losses at the gene ends were 6 bases for V and 2 bases for J; bases not matched to a gene: 11. Per germline, CDR1 LGHNA and CDR2 YNFKEQ. The CDR3 spans 16 residues. The CDR3 is CASSLGASGTTDTQYF. The CDR3 coding sequence is TGTGCCAGCAGTCTCGGGGCTAGCGGCACCACAGATACGCAGTATTTT.

The chain combines TRBV29-1 with TRBJ2-1, with 8 bases that match TRBD1. Trimming removed 4 bases from V and 6 bases from J; junction bases left unmatched: 8. The V gene's germline CDR1 is SQVTM and CDR2 ANQGSEA. This CDR3 region has 14 residues. CDR3 in DNA: TGCAGCGTTGTTCGAGGACAGGGTCGCAATGAGCAGTTCTTC. Protein: CSVVRGQGRNEQFF.

This clone has more than one count but fewer than ten. This chain joins TRBV6-5 and TRBJ2-2; the match to TRBD2 covers 10 bases. Germline lookup yields CDR1 MNHEY and CDR2 SVGAGI. Trimming took 4 bases from V and 2 from J; bases not matched to a gene: 1. This CDR3 region has 15 residues. CDR3 sequence (DNA): TGTGCCAGCAGTTGGACTAGCGGAAACACCGGGGAGCTGTTTTTT. Its protein is CASSWTSGNTGELFF.

The V call is TRBV5-1, the J call TRBJ2-7; 8 bases match TRBD1. The V gene's germline CDR1 is SGHRS and CDR2 YFSETQ. CDR3 size: 15 residues. The junction had 11 bases not matched to a gene; V was cut back by 4 bases and J by 5 bases. CDR3 nucleotides: TGCGCCAGCAGCACAGGACAGGGCAATTTCGACGAGCAGTACTTC. The encoded protein is CASSTGQGNFDEQYF.

This chain joins TRBV6-1 and TRBJ2-1, with a tentative D call TRBD2 (6 bases). Germline V gene lookup returns CDR1 MNHNS and CDR2 SASEGT. This CDR3 spans 14 amino acids. Trimming took off 5 bases at V and 5 bases at J, with 13 bases between the two ends. CDR3 sequence: CASSYYGGDNEQFF. The DNA for the CDR3 is TGTGCCAGCAGTTATTACGGGGGAGACAATGAGCAGTTCTTC.

V and J are TRBV19 and TRBJ2-6; D unresolved. Germline V gene sequence: CDR1 LNHDA, CDR2 SQIVND (reference sequence). This CDR3 contains 15 residues. The V end was cut by 7 bases, the J end by 1 base, with 11 bases between. The CDR3 sequence: CASTPGPSGANVLTF. In DNA, the CDR3 is TGTGCCAGTACCCCTGGCCCTTCTGGGGCCAACGTCCTGACTTTC.

This clone was picked up a small number of times. The chain carries TRBV7-9 and TRBJ2-1, with TRBD2 matching 11 bases. This CDR3 has 17 amino acids. Germline loops: CDR1 SEHNR, CDR2 FQNEAQ (reference sequence). The V gene end was trimmed by 5 bases and the J gene end by 8 bases; junction bases not matched to a gene: 14. DNA for the CDR3: TGTGCCAGCAGCCATCGCACTAGCGGGAGATTTGTGTATGAGCAGTTCTTC. It translates to CASSHRTSGRFVYEQFF.

The J gene is TRBJ1-1, the V gene TRBV30; D is uncertain. Germline CDR1 GTSNPN, CDR2 SVGIG (reference sequence). V dropped 0 bases and J dropped 7 bases, with 15 bases sitting between them. The CDR3 extends over 14 amino acids. The CDR3 loop is CAWSVLSTPDEAFF. In DNA form, the CDR3 reads TGTGCCTGGAGTGTACTCTCGACACCGGATGAAGCTTTCTTT. The full variable domain, in which reference TRBV30 and TRBJ1-1 provide the parts outside the CDR3, is SQTIHQWPATLVQPVGSPLSLECTVEGTSNPNLYWYRQAAGRGLQLLFYSVGIGQISSEVPQNLSASRPQDRQFILSSKKLLLSDSGFYLCAWSVLSTPDEAFFGQGTRLTVV.

CDR3 protein: CASSLSTGTGGSYEQYF. CDR3 coding DNA: TGTGCCAGCAGTTTATCGACCGGGACAGGGGGAAGTTACGAGCAGTACTTC. The genes are TRBV27 and TRBJ2-7; 11 positions agree with TRBD1. Trimming removed 0 bases from V and 4 bases from J; junction bases left unmatched: 8. Germline values: CDR1 MNHEY, CDR2 SMNVEV (reference sequence). The CDR3 sequence is 17 residues long.

The table lists this clone with a count of one. The rearrangement joins TRBV12-5 to TRBJ1-6; 8 bases line up with TRBD1. This CDR3 has 15 amino acids. Germline loops: CDR1 LGHNT, CDR2 FRNRAP. With 1 base clipped from V and 6 bases from J, the junction kept 2 bases outside the gene matches. The CDR3 region is CASGLGDRINSPLHF. The DNA for the CDR3 is TGTGCTAGTGGTTTGGGGGACAGGATTAATTCACCCCTCCACTTT.

A few counts support this clone. In DNA form, the CDR3 reads TGTGCCAGCAGTTGGGGAGGGAGGGGAAGCAATCAGCCCCAGCATTTT. Translating it yields CASSWGGRGSNQPQHF. The rearrangement joins TRBV6-5 to TRBJ1-5; D is perhaps TRBD1 (5 bases). The CDR3 runs 16 residues. Germline CDR1 reads MNHEY; CDR2 reads SVGAGI. V was shortened by 4 bases and J by 1 base, with 14 bases between the two germline ends.

The rearrangement links TRBV13 to TRBJ2-5; 7 bases fit TRBD1. The V gene's germline CDR1 is PRHDT and CDR2 FYEKMQ (reference sequence). J gave up 5 bases and V 5 bases, and 11 bases lay outside the gene matches. This CDR3 region has 15 residues. The CDR3 loop is CASSARQGRIETQYF. The DNA of the CDR3 is TGTGCCAGCAGCGCCCGACAGGGAAGGATCGAGACCCAGTACTTC.

The genes are TRBV30 and TRBJ1-5, with 8 positions matching TRBD1. The CDR3 length is 15 residues. V trimming: 0 bases; J trimming: 6 bases; junction bases outside the gene matches: 7. Germline CDR1 is GTSNPN and CDR2 is SVGIG (reference sequence). The CDR3 bases are TGTGCCTGGAGTGTTGGGGGACAGGTACTTCAGCCCCAGCATTTT. It yields the protein CAWSVGGQVLQPQHF.

The genes are TRBV4-3 and TRBJ2-7; 10 bases agree with TRBD1. With V trimmed by 4 bases and J by 4 bases, 1 base remained unmatched. The CDR3 totals 13 residues. Per the germline V gene, CDR1 is LGHNA and CDR2 is YSLEER. In nucleotides, the CDR3 is TGCGCCAGCAGCCGGGACAGGGGATACGAGCAGTACTTC. Translating it yields CASSRDRGYEQYF.

The V and J genes are TRBV19 and TRBJ2-3; 12 bases are a match to TRBD2. Germline V gene lookup returns CDR1 LNHDA and CDR2 SQIVND (reference sequence). This CDR3 has 16 residues. J gave up 2 bases and V 5 bases, and 5 bases lay outside the gene matches. The CDR3 spells CASSASGGGYTDTQYF. In nucleotides, the CDR3 is TGTGCCAGTAGTGCTAGCGGGGGGGGATACACAGATACGCAGTATTTT.

J is TRBJ1-2 and V is TRBV9, with a weak D call TRBD1 (6 bases). There are 14 residues in the CDR3. CDR1 is SGDLS, CDR2 YYNGEE, per germline. With 3 bases removed from V and 4 bases from J, the gap between germline ends came to 13 bases. The CDR3 DNA reads as TGTGCCAGCAGCGCAAGACAGGATAGCTATGGCTACACCTTC. Translation gives CASSARQDSYGYTF.

The chain carries TRBV27 and TRBJ1-5; no firm D call. The CDR3 has 14 amino acids. V lost 3 bases to trimming and J lost 5 bases, with 11 bases between them. CDR1 and CDR2 (germline): MNHEY, SMNVEV (reference sequence). CDR3 DNA sequence: TGTGCCAGCAGTTTGCGAGGAGGTTATCAGCCCCAGCATTTT. It specifies CASSLRGGYQPQHF.

A note on this clone: This specimen includes other DNA sequences encoding the same CDR3. The chain joins TRBV9 to TRBJ2-7; no clear D gene. The germline V and J ends were trimmed by 0 bases and 1 base, with 5 bases remaining between them. The CDR3 sequence is 13 residues long. Germline CDR1 reads SGDLS; CDR2 reads YYNGEE. CDR3 residues: CASSVATSYEQYF. The DNA of the CDR3 is TGTGCCAGCAGCGTAGCTACGTCCTACGAGCAGTACTTC.

This chain joins TRBV6-1 and TRBJ1-5, with D unresolved. Per the germline V gene, CDR1 is MNHNS and CDR2 is SASEGT. This CDR3 has 13 residues. The V end was cut by 2 bases, the J end by 4 bases, with 6 bases between. CDR3 DNA sequence: TGTGCCAGCAGTGAAAGGGAGAATCAGCCCCAGCATTTT. Translating it yields CASSERENQPQHF.

The rearrangement uses TRBV20-1 and TRBJ2-3; D is unresolved. Germline V gene data show CDR1 as DFQATT and CDR2 as SNEGSKA (reference sequence). The CDR3 runs to 11 residues. The V and J ends lost 5 bases and 5 bases respectively, with 8 bases between them. For the CDR3, the DNA is TGCAGTGCTGGCAGTCTAGATACGCAGTATTTT. This sequence encodes CSAGSLDTQYF.